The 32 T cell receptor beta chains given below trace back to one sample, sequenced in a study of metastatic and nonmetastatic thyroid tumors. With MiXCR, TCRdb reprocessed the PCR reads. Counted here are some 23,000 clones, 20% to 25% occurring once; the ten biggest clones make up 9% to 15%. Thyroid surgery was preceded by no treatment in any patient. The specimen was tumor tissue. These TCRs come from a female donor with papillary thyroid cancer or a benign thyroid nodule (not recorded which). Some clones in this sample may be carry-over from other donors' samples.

CDR3 in amino acids: CASRPLAGTYNEQFF. DNA for the CDR3: TGTGCCAGCAGGCCCCTAGCGGGAACCTACAATGAGCAGTTCTTC. This rearrangement joins TRBV6-2 or TRBV6-3 to TRBJ2-1, with 9 bases fitting TRBD2. Unmatched junction bases numbered 5, after V lost 6 bases and J lost 2 bases. This CDR3 contains 15 residues. The germline CDR1 and CDR2 sequences are MNHEY and SVGEGT.

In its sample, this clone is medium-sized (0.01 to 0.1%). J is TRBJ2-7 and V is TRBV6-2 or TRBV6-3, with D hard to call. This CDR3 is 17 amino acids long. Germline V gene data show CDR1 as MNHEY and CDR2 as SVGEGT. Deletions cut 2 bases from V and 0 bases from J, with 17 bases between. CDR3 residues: CASSYPASAASSYEQYF. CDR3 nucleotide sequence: TGTGCCAGCAGTTACCCGGCATCGGCGGCAAGCTCCTACGAGCAGTACTTC.

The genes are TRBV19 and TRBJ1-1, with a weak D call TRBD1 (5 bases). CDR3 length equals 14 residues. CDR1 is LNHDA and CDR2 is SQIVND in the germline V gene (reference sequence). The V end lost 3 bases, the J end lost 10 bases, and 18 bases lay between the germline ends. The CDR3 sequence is CASSMSGRPIGAFF. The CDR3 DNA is TGTGCCAGTAGTATGTCGGGGCGCCCGATTGGAGCTTTCTTT. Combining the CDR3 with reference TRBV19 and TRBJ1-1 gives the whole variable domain DGGITQSPKYLFRKEGQNVTLSCEQNLNHDAMYWYRQDPGQGLRLIYYSQIVNDFQKGDIAEGYSVSREKKESFPLTVTSAQKNPTAFYLCASSMSGRPIGAFFGQGTRLTVV.

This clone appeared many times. CDR3 in amino acids: CASSKDPSGRHYNEQFF. The CDR3 DNA reads TGTGCCAGCAGCAAAGATCCTAGCGGGAGACACTACAATGAGCAGTTCTTC. The V and J genes are TRBV7-8 and TRBJ2-1; TRBD2 matches 10 bases. The CDR3 consists of 17 residues. Germline trimming cut 5 bases from V and 3 bases from J; bases unmatched to any gene: 10. Germline values: CDR1 SGHVS, CDR2 FQNEAQ.

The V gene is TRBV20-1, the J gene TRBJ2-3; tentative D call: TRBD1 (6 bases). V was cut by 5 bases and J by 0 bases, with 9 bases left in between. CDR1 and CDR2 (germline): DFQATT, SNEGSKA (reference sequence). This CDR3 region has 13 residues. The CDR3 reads CSAGGTSTDTQYF. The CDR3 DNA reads TGCAGTGCTGGGGGCACTAGCACAGATACGCAGTATTTT.

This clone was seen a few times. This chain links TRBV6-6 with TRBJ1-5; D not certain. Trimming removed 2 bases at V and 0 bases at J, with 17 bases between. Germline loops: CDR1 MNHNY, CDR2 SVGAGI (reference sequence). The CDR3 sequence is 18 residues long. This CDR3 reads CASSYPRPAALSNQPQHF. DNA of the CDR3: TGTGCCAGCAGTTACCCCCGGCCCGCTGCCCTTAGCAATCAGCCCCAGCATTTT.

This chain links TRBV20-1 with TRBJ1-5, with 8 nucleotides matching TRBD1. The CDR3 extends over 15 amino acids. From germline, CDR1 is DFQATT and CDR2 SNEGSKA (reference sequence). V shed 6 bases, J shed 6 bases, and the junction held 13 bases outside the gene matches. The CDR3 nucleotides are TGCAGTGCCAGACCGGGACAGGTGATGAGTCAGCCCCAGCATTTT. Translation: CSARPGQVMSQPQHF.

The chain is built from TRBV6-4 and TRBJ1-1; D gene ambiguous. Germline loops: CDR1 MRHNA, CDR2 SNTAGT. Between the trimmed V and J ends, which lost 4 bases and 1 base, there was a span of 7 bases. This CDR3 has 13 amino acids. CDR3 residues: CASSAQENTEAFF. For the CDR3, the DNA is TGTGCCAGCAGTGCTCAGGAGAACACTGAAGCTTTCTTT.

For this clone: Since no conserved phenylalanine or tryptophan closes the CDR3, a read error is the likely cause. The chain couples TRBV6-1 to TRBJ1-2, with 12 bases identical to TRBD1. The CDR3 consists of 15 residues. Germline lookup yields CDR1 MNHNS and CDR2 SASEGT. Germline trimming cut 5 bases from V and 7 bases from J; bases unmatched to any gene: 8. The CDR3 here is CASSSGTGGAGGYTS. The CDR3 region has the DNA TGTGCCAGCAGTTCCGGGACAGGGGGCGCGGGTGGCTACACCTCC.

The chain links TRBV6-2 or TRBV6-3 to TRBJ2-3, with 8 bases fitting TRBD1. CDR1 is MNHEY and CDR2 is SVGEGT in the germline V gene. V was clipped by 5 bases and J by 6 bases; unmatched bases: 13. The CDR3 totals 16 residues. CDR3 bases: TGTGCCAGCAGTCCCCAGGGGGCGCCGTTTATGGATACGCAGTATTTT. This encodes CASSPQGAPFMDTQYF.

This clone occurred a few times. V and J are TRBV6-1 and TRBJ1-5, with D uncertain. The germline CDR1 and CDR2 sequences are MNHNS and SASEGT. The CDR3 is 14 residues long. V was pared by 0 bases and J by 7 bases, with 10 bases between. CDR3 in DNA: TGTGCCAGCAGTGAAGCTGGACGGACCCAGCCCCAGCATTTT. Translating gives CASSEAGRTQPQHF.

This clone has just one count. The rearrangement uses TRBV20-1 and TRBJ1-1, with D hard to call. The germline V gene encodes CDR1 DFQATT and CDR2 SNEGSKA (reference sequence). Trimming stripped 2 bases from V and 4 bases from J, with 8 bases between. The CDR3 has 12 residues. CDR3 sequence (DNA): TGCAGTGCTAGAAAGGGATTCACTGAAGCTTTCTTT. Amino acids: CSARKGFTEAFF.

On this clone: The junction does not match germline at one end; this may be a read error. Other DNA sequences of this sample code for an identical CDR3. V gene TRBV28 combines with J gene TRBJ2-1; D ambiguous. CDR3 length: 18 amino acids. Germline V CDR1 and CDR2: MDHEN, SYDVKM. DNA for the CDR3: TGTGCCAGCAGTTTAAGGGATTTTGGAGAAAGCTCCTACAATGAGCAGTTCTTT. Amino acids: CASSLRDFGESSYNEQFF.

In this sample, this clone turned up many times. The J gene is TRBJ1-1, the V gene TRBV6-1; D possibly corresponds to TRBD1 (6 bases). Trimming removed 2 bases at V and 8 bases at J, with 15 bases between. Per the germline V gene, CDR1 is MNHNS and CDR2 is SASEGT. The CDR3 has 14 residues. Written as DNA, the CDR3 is TGTGCCAGCAGTGAAATCCGCAGGGGCCCCGAAGCTTTCTTT. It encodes CASSEIRRGPEAFF.

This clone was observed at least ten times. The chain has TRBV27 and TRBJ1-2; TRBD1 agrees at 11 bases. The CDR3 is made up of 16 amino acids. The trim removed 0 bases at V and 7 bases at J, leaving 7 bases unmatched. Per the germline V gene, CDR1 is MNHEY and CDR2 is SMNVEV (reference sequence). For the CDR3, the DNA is TGTGCCAGCAGTTTATCCCCGGACAGGGGGCAGAGTGGCTACACCTTC. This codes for CASSLSPDRGQSGYTF.

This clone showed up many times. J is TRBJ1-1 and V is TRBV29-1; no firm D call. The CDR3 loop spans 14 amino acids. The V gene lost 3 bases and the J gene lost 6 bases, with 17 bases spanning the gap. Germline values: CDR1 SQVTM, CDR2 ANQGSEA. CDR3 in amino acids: CSVERSSVGAEAFF. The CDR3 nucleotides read TGCAGCGTTGAGAGGTCAAGCGTCGGCGCTGAAGCTTTCTTT.

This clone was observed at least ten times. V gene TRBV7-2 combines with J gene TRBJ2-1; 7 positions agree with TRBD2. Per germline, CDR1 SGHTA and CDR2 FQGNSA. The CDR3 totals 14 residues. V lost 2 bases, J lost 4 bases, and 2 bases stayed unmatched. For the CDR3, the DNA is TGTGCCAGCAGCTTATTCGGGGGGTACAATGAGCAGTTCTTC. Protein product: CASSLFGGYNEQFF.

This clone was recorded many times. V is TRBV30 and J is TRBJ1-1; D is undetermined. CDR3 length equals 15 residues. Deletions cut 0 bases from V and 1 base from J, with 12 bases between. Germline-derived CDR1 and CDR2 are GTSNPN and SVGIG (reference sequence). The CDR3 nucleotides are TGTGCCTGGAGTGTAAAAGGGTCAGGGAACACTGAAGCTTTCTTT. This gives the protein CAWSVKGSGNTEAFF.

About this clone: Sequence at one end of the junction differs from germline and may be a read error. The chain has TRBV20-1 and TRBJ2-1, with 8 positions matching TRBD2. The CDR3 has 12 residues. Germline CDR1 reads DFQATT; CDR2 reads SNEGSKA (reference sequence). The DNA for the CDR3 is TGCAGACTTCGGACTAGCACAAATGAGCAGTTATTC. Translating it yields CRLRTSTNEQLF.

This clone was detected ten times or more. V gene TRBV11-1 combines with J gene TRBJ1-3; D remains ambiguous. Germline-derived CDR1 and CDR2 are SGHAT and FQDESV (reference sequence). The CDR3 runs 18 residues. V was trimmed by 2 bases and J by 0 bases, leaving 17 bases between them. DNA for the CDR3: TGTGCCAGCAGCTTAATGATTAACCTGTTCCTCTCTGGAAACACCATATATTTT. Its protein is CASSLMINLFLSGNTIYF.

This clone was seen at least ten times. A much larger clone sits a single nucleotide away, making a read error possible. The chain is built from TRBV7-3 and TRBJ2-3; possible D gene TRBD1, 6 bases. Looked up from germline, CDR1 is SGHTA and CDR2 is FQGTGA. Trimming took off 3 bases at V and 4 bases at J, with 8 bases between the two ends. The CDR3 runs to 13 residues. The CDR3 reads CASSLAGADTQYF. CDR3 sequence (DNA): TGTGCCAGCAGCTTGGCAGGGGCAGATACGCAGTATTTT.

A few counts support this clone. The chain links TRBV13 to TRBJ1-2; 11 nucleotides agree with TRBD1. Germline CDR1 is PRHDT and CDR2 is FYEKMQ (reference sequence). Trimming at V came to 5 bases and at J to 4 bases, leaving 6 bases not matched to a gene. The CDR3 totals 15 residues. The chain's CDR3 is CASSEGQGDSYGYTF. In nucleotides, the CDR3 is TGTGCCAGCAGCGAGGGACAGGGGGATAGCTATGGCTACACCTTC.

CDR3 in amino acids: CSARDRESSPLHF. The CDR3 DNA follows: TGCAGTGCTAGGGACAGGGAAAGTTCACCCCTCCACTTT. The chain uses TRBV20-1 and TRBJ1-6; 8 bases are a match to TRBD1. Germline trimming cut 3 bases from V and 9 bases from J; bases unmatched to any gene: 4. CDR1 is DFQATT and CDR2 is SNEGSKA in the germline V gene (reference sequence). The CDR3 sequence is 13 residues long.

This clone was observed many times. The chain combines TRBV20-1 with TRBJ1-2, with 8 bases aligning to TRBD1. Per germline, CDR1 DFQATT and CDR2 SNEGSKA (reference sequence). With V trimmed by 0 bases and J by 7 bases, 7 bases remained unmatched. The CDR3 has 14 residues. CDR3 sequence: CSAREGRTGSGYTF. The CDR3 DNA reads TGCAGTGCTAGAGAGGGGAGGACAGGGTCTGGCTACACCTTC.

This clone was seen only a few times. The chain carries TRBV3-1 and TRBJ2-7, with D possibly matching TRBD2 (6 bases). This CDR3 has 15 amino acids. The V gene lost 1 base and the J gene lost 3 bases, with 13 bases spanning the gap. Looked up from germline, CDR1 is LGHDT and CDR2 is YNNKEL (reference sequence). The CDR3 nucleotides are TGTGCCAGCAGCCAAGCTAGCGCCAACTTCTACGAGCAGTACTTC. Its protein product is CASSQASANFYEQYF.

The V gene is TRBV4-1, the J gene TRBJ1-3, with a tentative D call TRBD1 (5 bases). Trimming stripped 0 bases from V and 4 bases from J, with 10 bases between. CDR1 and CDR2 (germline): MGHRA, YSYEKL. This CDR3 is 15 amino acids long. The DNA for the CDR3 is TGCGCCAGCAGCCAAGATCCCGGGGACGGAAACACCATATATTTT. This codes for CASSQDPGDGNTIYF.

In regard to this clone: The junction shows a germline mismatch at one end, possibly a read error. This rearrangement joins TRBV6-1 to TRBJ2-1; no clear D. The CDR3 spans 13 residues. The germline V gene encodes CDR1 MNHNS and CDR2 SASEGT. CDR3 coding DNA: TGTGCCAGCAGCCATGACTCCTACAATGATCAGTTCTTC. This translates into CASSHDSYNDQFF.

CDR3 loop: CASSSTGSSYEQYF. CDR3 in DNA: TGTGCCAGTAGTAGCACCGGTTCTTCCTACGAGCAGTACTTC. The V call is TRBV19, the J call TRBJ2-7; the D is unclear. Germline lookup yields CDR1 LNHDA and CDR2 SQIVND (reference sequence). There are 14 residues in the CDR3. Trimming stripped 4 bases from V and 1 base from J, with 11 bases between.

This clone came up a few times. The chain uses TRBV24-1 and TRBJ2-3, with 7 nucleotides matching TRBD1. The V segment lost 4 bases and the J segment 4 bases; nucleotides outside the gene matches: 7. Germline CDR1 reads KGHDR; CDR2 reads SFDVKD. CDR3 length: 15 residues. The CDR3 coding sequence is TGTGCCACCAGTGAGATTACGGGACAGCCAGATACGCAGTATTTT. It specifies CATSEITGQPDTQYF.

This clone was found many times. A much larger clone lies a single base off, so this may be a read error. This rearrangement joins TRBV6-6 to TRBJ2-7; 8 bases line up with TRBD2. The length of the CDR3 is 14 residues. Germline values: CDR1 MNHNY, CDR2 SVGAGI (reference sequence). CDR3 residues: CASSYTSGAYEQCF. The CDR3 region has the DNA TGTGCCAGCAGTTACACTAGCGGAGCCTACGAGCAGTGCTTC.

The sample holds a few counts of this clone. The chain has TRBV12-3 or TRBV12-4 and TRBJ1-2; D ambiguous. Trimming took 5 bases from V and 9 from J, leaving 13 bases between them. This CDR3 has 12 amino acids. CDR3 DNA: TGTGCCAGCAGTCCTCCCCTCGGCCGCTACACCTTC. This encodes CASSPPLGRYTF.

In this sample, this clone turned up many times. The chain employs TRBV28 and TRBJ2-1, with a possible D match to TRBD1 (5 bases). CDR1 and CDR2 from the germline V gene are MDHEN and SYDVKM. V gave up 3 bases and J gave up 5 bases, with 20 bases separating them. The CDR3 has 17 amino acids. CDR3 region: CASSLAGWGYGHNEQFF. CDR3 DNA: TGTGCCAGCAGTTTGGCAGGGTGGGGCTATGGACACAATGAGCAGTTCTTC.